This T cell receptor beta chain was sequenced in a study of CD8+ T cells in alopecia areata (dated 2018 in TCRdb). With respect to the entire study: High-throughput TCRbeta sequencing was used to examine T cell clonal expansion in alopecia areata in both the C3H/HeJ mouse model and human patients. Scalp tissue and sorted CD4+ and CD8+ peripheral blood T cells from patchy and totalis/universalis alopecia areata patients and from healthy controls were covered by human TCRbeta sequencing. Scalp clonality was compared among normal scalp (n=4), patchy alopecia areata scalp (n=8), and alopecia totalis/universalis scalp (n=8). RNA came from the PAXgene miRNA kit for fixed scalp, the miRNeasy kit for PBMCs, and the RNeasy kit for mouse skin. immunoSEQ multiplex PCR using 35 Vbeta forward primers and 13 Jbeta reverse primers was used to amplify TCRbeta CDR3 regions.

The library was built by means of the immunoSEQ multiplex PCR assay. For TCR sequencing, RNA was extracted from every sample and reverse transcribed into cDNA to serve as template. First-strand cDNA was synthesized with SuperScript III using a 2:1 mix of oligo-dT and random hexamers. A synthetic immune receptor repertoire was used to gauge amplification bias, and whatever bias remained was removed computationally. In the source study's methods: After raw reads were preprocessed to remove errors, the CDR3 was defined following IMGT conventions as running from the conserved cysteine to phenylalanine. Clonality was computed as 1 minus the Shannon entropy, with the entropy normalized by log2 of the number of productive unique TCRs. CD4 or CD8 identity of scalp clones was inferred by cross-referencing scalp TCRbeta sequences with sorted blood CD4 and CD8 repertoires. This is the immuneACCESS table as TCRdb keeps it, with only in-frame sequences that have V and J called. A part of the clones is gone; compared with another copy, unresolved V genes explain less than half, and the rest is unexplained. V, J and clone size are taken as reported in that table, and D and trimming were inferred from the DNA itself. The table for this sample lists about 200,000 clones; approximately 60% of them were counted only once. Jointly, the top ten make up roughly 5% of the sample.

With respect to this clone: Its antigen is unknown. No base quality values were provided; no much bigger clone lies one nucleotide off.

Via the germline V gene, CDR1 is SGHTA and CDR2 FQGNSA. The CDR3 contains 19 residues, cysteine and phenylalanine counted. Only the CDR3 region is kept as DNA, spanning 57 bases read in frame from base 1. Cut back by 4 bases and 0 bases, the V and J ends lie 23 bases apart. General findings and caveats noted by the study authors: Higher clonality and more expanded CD8+ clones were observed in lesional scalp than in normal scalp, particularly in alopecia totalis/universalis, a finding suggestive of antigenic drive. Shared TCR sequences between patients were less evident than in mice, which may be partly attributable to HLA diversity in the patient population. Unlike mouse skin, where gammadelta T cells dominate, normal human skin contains resident alphabeta T cells that get sequenced too, which complicates analysis of the scalp TCR repertoire.

PBMCs were isolated by density centrifugation and stained for CD3, CD4 and CD8, after which CD4+ and CD8+ T cells were sorted on a FACSAria. Scalp biopsies and blood samples were obtained from unaffected controls. The chain joins TRBV7-2 to TRBJ2-3; TRBD2 is possibly the D segment (7 matching bases). The sample comprised CD8+ T cells sorted from blood. This clonotype was obtained from a human donor in good health. The CDR3 is CASSSLGGRSGESTDTQYF. In nucleotides, the sequence is TGTGCCAGCAGCTCACTAGGGGGGAGAAGCGGGGAGAGCACAGATACGCAGTATTTT.